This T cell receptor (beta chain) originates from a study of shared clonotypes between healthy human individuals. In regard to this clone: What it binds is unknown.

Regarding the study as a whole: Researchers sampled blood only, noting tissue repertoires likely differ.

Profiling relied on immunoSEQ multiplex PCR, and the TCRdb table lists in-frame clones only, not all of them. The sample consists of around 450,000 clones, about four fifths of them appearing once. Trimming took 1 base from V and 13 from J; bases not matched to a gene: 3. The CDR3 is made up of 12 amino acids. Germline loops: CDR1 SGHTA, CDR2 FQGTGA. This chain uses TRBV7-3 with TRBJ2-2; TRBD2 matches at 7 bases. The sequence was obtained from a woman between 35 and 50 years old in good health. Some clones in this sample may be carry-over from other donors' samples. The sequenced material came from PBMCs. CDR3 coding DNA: TGTGCCAGCAGCTTAAGGGAGGGGAGGCTGTTTTTT. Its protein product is CASSLREGRLFF. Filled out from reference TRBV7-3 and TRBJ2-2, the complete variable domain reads GAGVSQTPSNKVTEKGKYVELRCDPISGHTALYWYRQSLGQGPEFLIYFQGTGAADDSGLPNDRFFAVRPEGSVSTLKIQRTERGDSAVYLCASSLREGRLFFGEGSRLTVL.